These T cell receptor beta chains were read from a single sample in a study of T cells in localized non-small cell lung cancer. The repertoire was sequenced with immunoSEQ multiplex PCR; TCRdb's copy has only in-frame clones and lacks some. The table includes tens of thousands of clones, approximately 80% detected once. Sequencing was performed on peripheral blood mononuclear cells, taken before any cancer treatment. The receptors here all came from a man aged 40-75 years with stage III lung adenocarcinoma. The CDR3 runs from the conserved cysteine through the conserved F or W.

v_gene,j_gene,len,CDR3aa
TRBV5-6,TRBJ2-7,12,CASRSDLYEQYF
TRBV5-1,TRBJ2-5,16,CASSLVGQGGQETQYF
TRBV5-1,TRBJ2-7,14,CASSVTRDSYEQYF
TRBV11-3,TRBJ1-2,17,CASSLGWRDRGTYGYTF
TRBV7-9,TRBJ2-7,14,CASSTQGAGYEQYF
TRBV18,TRBJ2-1,14,CASSPPTGTNEQFF
TRBV11-2,TRBJ1-1,13,CASRRPGQRRAFF
TRBV6-4,TRBJ2-5,18,CASSVLRISRGPQETQYF
TRBV5-1,TRBJ1-1,14,CASSLVPLNTEAFF
TRBV5-1,TRBJ2-3,15,CASSFSRGSTDTQYF
TRBV7-8,TRBJ2-3,14,CASAGQGFADTQYF
TRBV10-2,TRBJ1-3,13,CASSDSSGNTIYF
TRBV7-3,TRBJ2-2,20,CASSLSGAMGSGSGTGELFF
TRBV5-6,TRBJ1-1,14,CASSFLGQSTEAFF
TRBV6-5,TRBJ2-7,13,CASSENIKVVQYF
TRBV18,TRBJ1-1,13,CASSPQGNTEAFF
TRBV7-2,TRBJ2-5,13,CASSLEREGTQYF
TRBV11-3,TRBJ2-7,15,CASSLDSAGGGEQYF
TRBV7-3,TRBJ1-1,12,CASSLDNTEAFF
TRBV7-8,TRBJ2-1,15,CASSLVSSGSDEQFF
TRBV9,TRBJ1-2,14,CASSVGGEGYGYTF
TRBV7-9,TRBJ1-1,15,CASSYQTSQNTEAFF
TRBV5-1,TRBJ2-1,13,CASSDELNWEQFF
TRBV5-4,TRBJ2-1,15,CASSPTIDSYNEQFF